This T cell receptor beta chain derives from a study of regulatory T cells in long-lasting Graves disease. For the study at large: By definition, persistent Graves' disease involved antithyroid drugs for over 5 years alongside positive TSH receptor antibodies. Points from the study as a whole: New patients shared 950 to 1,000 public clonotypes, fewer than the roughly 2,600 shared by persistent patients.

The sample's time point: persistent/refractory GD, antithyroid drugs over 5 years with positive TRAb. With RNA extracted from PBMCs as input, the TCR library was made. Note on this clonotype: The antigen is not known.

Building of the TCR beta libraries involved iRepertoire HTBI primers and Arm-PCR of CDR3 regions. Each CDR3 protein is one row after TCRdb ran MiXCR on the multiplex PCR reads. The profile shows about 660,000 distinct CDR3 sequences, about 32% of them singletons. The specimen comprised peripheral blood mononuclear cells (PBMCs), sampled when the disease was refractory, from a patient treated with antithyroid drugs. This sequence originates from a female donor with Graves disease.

The CDR3 is CASSLGQGPIHGYTF. CDR3 coding DNA: TGCGCCAGCAGCTTGGGACAGGGTCCGATTCATGGCTACACCTTC. The rearrangement links TRBV5-1 to TRBJ1-2; 7 bases line up with TRBD1. The CDR3 runs 15 residues. Germline CDR1 reads SGHRS; CDR2 reads YFSETQ. V gave up 0 bases and J gave up 6 bases; unmatched junction bases: 8.